The present entry profiles one T cell receptor beta chain with its context. These data are taken from a study of blood T cell repertoires in COVID-19. Study-wide background: The cDNA or gDNA used as material had been derived from T cells, B-cell-depleted T cells, or PBMCs.

Repertoires were generated with immunoSEQ multiplex PCR, while TCRdb's copy carries only in-frame clones and drops some. The data contain around 160,000 clones, roughly 90% of them singletons. This CDR3 spans 14 amino acids. CDR1 is MRHNA and CDR2 is SNTAGT in the germline V gene. Trimming took off 4 bases at V and 0 bases at J, with 8 bases between the two ends. The rearrangement links TRBV6-4 to TRBJ2-3; D not certain. Material for sequencing was peripheral blood. This receptor was taken from a man aged 60 to 69 with active or convalescent COVID-19. The DNA for the CDR3 is TGTGCCAGCAGTGCAGACGGGAGCACAGATACGCAGTATTTT. As protein: CASSADGSTDTQYF.